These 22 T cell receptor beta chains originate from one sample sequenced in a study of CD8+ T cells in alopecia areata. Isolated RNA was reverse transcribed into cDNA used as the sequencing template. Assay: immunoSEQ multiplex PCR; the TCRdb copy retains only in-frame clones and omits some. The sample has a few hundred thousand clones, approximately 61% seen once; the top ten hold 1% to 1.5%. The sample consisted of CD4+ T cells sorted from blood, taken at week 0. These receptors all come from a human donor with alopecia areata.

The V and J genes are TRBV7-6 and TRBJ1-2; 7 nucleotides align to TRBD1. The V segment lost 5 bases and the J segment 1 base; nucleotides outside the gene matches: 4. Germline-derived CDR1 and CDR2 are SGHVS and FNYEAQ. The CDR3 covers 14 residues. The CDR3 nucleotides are TGTGCCAGCAGCCCGCGGGACAGTAACTATGGCTACACCTTC. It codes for CASSPRDSNYGYTF.

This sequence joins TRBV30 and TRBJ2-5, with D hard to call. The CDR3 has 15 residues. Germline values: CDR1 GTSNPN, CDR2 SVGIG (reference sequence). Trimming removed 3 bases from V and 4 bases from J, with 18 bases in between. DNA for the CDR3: TGTGCCTGGAGCGTTGTTCTAGGGCTGGGAGAGACCCAGTACTTC. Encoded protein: CAWSVVLGLGETQYF.

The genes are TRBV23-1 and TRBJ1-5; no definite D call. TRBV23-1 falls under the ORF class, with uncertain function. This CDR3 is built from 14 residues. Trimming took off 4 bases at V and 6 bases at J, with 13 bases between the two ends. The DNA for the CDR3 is TGCGCCAGCAGTCGTACTGGTGGACCTCAGCCCCAGCATTTT. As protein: CASSRTGGPQPQHF.

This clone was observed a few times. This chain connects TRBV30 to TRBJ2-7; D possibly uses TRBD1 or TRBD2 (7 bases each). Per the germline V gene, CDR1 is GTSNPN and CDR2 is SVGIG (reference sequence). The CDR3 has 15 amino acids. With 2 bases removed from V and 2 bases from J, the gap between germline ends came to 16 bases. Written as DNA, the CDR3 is TGTGCCTGGAGTATTGGGCCAGGGGGGGCCTACGAGCAGTACTTC. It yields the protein CAWSIGPGGAYEQYF.

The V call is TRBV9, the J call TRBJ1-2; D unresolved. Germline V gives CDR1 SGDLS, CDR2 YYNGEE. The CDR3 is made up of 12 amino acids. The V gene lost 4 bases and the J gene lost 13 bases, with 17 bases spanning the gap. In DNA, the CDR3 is TGTGCCAGCAGCTCGACATGGACCGCTACCACCTTC. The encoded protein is CASSSTWTATTF.

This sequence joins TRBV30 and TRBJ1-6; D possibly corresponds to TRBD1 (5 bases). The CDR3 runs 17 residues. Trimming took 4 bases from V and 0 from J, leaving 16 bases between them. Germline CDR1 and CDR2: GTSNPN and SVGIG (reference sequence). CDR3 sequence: CAWTKGAASSYNSPLHF. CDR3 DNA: TGTGCCTGGACAAAAGGGGCTGCGAGCTCCTATAATTCACCCCTCCACTTT. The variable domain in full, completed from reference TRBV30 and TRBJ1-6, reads SQTIHQWPATLVQPVGSPLSLECTVEGTSNPNLYWYRQAAGRGLQLLFYSVGIGQISSEVPQNLSASRPQDRQFILSSKKLLLSDSGFYLCAWTKGAASSYNSPLHFGNGTRLTVT.

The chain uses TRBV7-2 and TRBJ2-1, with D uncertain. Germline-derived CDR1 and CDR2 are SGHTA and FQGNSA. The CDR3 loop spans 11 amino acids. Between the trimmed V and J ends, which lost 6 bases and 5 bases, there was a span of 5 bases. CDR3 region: CASRQNNEQFF. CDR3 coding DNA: TGTGCCAGCAGGCAAAACAATGAGCAGTTCTTC.

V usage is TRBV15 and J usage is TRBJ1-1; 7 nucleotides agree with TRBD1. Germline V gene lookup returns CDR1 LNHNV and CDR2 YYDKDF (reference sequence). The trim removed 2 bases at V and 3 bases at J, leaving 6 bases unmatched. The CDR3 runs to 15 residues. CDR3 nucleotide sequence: TGTGCCACCAGCAGAACTTTGGGACAGTACACTGAAGCTTTCTTT. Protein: CATSRTLGQYTEAFF.

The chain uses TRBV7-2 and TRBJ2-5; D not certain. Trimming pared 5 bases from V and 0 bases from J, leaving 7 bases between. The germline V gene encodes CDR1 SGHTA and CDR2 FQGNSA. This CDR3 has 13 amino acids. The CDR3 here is CASSPGYQETQYF. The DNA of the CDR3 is TGTGCCAGCAGCCCCGGATACCAAGAGACCCAGTACTTC.

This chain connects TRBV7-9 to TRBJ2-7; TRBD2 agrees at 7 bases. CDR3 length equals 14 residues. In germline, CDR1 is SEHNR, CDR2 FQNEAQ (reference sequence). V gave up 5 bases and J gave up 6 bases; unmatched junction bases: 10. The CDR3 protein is CASSPEGGAGEQYF. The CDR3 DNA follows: TGTGCCAGCAGCCCGGAGGGAGGGGCCGGCGAGCAGTACTTC.

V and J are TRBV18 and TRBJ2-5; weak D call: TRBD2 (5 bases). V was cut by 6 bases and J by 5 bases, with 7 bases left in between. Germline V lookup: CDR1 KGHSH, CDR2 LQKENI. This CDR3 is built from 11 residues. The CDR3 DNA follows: TGTGCCAGCTCTGGGGAGGAGACCCAGTACTTC. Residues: CASSGEETQYF.

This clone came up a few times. The CDR3 DNA reads TGTGCCAGCAGCCATCGGGACAGCCAAGAGACCCAGTACTTC. As protein: CASSHRDSQETQYF. The rearrangement joins TRBV5-4 to TRBJ2-5; 7 bases match TRBD1. The trim removed 4 bases at V and 1 base at J, leaving 4 bases unmatched. This CDR3 is built from 14 residues. Germline loops: CDR1 SGHNT, CDR2 YYREEE (reference sequence). The full variable domain, rest sourced from reference TRBV5-4 and TRBJ2-5, is ETGVTQSPTHLIKTRGQQVTLRCSSQSGHNTVSWYQQALGQGPQFIFQYYREEENGRGNFPPRFSGLQFPNYSSELNVNALELDDSALYLCASSHRDSQETQYFGPGTRLLVL.

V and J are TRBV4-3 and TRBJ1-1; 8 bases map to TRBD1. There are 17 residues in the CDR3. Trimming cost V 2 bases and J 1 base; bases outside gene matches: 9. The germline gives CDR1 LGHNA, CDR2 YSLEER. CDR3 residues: CASSQISGGTGNTEAFF. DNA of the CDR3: TGCGCCAGCAGCCAAATATCGGGCGGGACAGGGAACACTGAAGCTTTCTTT.

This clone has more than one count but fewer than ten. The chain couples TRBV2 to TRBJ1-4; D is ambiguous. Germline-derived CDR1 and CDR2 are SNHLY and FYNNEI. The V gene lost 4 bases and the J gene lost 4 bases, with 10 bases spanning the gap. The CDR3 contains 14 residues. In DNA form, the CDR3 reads TGTGCCAGCAGTGCTTGGGATGGTAATGAAAAACTGTTTTTT. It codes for CASSAWDGNEKLFF.

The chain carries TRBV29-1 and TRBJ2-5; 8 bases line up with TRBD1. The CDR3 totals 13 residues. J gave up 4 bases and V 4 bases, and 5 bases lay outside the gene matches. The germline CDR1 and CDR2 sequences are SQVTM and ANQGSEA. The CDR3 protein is CSVVITGGETQYF. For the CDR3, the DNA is TGCAGCGTTGTAATCACAGGGGGAGAGACCCAGTACTTC.

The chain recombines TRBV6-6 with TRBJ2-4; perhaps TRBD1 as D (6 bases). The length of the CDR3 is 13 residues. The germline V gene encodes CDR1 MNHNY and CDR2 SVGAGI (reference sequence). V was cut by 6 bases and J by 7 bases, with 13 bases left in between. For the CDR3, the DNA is TGTGCCAGCAGCCAACAGGGTCGGAACATTCAGTACTTC. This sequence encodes CASSQQGRNIQYF.

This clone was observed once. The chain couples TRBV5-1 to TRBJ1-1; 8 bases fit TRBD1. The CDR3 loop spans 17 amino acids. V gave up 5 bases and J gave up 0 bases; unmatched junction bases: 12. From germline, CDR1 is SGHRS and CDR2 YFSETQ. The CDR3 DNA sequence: TGCGCCAGCAGTTCGGGACAGGCGGGGCGAATGAACACTGAAGCTTTCTTT. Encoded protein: CASSSGQAGRMNTEAFF.

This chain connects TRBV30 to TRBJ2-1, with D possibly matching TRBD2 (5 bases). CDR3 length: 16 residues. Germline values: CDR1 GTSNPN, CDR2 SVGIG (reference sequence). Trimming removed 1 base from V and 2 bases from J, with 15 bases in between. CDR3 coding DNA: TGTGCCTGGAGTGGGGCCCGGGAACCAACCTACAATGAGCAGTTCTTC. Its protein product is CAWSGAREPTYNEQFF. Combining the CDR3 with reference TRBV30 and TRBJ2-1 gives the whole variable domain SQTIHQWPATLVQPVGSPLSLECTVEGTSNPNLYWYRQAAGRGLQLLFYSVGIGQISSEVPQNLSASRPQDRQFILSSKKLLLSDSGFYLCAWSGAREPTYNEQFFGPGTRLTVL.

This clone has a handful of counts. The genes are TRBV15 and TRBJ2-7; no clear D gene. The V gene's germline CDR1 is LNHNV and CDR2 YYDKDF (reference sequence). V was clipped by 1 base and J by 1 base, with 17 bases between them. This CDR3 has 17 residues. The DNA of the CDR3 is TGTGCCACCAGCAGAGGGTCACTACCGTATGAATCCTACGAGCAGTACTTC. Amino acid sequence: CATSRGSLPYESYEQYF.

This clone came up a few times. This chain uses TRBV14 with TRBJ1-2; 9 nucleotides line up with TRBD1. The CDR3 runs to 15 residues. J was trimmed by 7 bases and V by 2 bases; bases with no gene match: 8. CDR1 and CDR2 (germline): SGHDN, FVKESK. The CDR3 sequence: CASSQRIQGARGYTF. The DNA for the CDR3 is TGTGCCAGCAGCCAACGCATACAGGGGGCGCGTGGCTACACCTTC.

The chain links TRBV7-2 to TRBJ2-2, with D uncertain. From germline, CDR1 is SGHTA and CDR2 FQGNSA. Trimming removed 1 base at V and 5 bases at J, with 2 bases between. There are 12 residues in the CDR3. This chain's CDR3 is CASSLVTGELFF. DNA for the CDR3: TGTGCCAGCAGCTTAGTGACCGGGGAGCTGTTTTTT.

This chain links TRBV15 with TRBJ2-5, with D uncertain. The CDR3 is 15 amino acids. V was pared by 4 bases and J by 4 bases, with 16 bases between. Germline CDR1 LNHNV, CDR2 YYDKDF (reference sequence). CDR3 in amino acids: CATSTRSGPGETQYF. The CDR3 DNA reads TGTGCCACCAGCACCAGATCGGGCCCAGGAGAGACCCAGTACTTC. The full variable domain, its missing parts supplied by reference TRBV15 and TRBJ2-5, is DAMVIQNPRYQVTQFGKPVTLSCSQTLNHNVMYWYQQKSSQAPKLLFHYYDKDFNNEADTPDNFQSRRPNTSFCFLDIRSPGLGDTAMYLCATSTRSGPGETQYFGPGTRLLVL.